The TCR beta chain under discussion was sequenced for a study of cytomegalovirus exposure and HLA in healthy donors. Whole-study results and caveats: In vitro work confirmed that a few CMV-associated chains recognize CMV antigens. Cytomegalovirus-associated TCR beta chains were listed, numbering 164.

These donors were members of the approximately 110-subject validation cohort, a group separate from the roughly 670-subject first cohort. Germline values: CDR1 SGDLS, CDR2 YYNGEE. CDR3 size: 13 residues. The germline V and J ends were trimmed by 5 bases and 5 bases, with 13 bases remaining between them. A word on this clone: Its cognate antigen is unknown.

Assay: immunoSEQ multiplex PCR; the TCRdb copy retains only in-frame clones and omits some. The sample records tens of thousands of clones, roughly 94% being singletons. The chain is built from TRBV9 and TRBJ1-2; a possible D gene is TRBD1 (5 bases). The sequence derives from a woman aged 18-35 years in good health and CMV-seronegative. Sequenced material: PBMCs. The CDR3: CASRGADSYGYTF. The CDR3 nucleotides read TGTGCCAGCAGAGGAGCCGACAGTTATGGCTACACCTTC.